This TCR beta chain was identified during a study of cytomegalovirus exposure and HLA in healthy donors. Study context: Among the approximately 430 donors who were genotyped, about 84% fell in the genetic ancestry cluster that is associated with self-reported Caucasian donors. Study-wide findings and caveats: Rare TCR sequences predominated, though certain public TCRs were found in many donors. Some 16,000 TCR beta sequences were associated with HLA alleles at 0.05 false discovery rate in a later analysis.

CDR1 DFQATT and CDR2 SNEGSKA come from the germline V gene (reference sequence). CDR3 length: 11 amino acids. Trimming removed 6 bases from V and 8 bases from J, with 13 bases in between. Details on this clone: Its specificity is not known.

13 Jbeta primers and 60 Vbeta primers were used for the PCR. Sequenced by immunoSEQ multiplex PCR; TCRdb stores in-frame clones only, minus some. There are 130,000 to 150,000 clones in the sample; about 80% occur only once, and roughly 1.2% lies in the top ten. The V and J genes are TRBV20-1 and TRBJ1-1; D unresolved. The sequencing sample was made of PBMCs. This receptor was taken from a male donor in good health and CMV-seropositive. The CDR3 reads CSALKEAEAFF. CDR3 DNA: TGCAGTGCCCTTAAGGAGGCGGAAGCTTTCTTT.